The 18 T cell receptor beta chains given below trace back to one sample, sequenced in a study of cytomegalovirus exposure and HLA in healthy donors. The PCR used 60 Vbeta and 13 Jbeta primers. Some clones are missing from TCRdb's copy, which holds only in-frame ones; the method was immunoSEQ multiplex PCR. Of fewer than 200,000 clones listed, about three quarters are singletons. Sequencing used PBMCs. These receptors originate from a man aged 35 to 55 in good health and CMV-seronegative.

There are a few counts of this clone. CDR3 amino acids: CASSEALGTPRRGYTF. The CDR3 DNA reads TGTGCCAGCAGTGAAGCCCTCGGGACACCTAGGAGGGGCTACACCTTC. The rearrangement links TRBV6-1 to TRBJ1-2, with D perhaps matching TRBD1 (6 bases). Between the trimmed V and J ends, which lost 0 bases and 8 bases, there was a span of 19 bases. CDR3 length: 16 amino acids. Germline V CDR1 and CDR2: MNHNS, SASEGT.

This chain uses TRBV5-1 with TRBJ2-7, with 7 positions matching TRBD1. Losses at the gene ends were 4 bases for V and 0 bases for J; bases not matched to a gene: 10. This CDR3 contains 16 residues. Germline-derived CDR1 and CDR2 are SGHRS and YFSETQ. CDR3 coding DNA: TGCGCCAGCAGCGATCCGGGACAGTCGACCTCCTACGAGCAGTACTTC. Protein: CASSDPGQSTSYEQYF.

The chain combines TRBV5-4 with TRBJ2-7, with TRBD2 matching 7 bases. V shed 4 bases and J 2 bases; nucleotides not matched to a gene: 6. CDR1 and CDR2 from the germline V gene are SGHNT and YYREEE (reference sequence). CDR3 length: 14 residues. The CDR3: CASSPSGITYEQYF. The CDR3 nucleotides read TGTGCCAGCAGCCCCAGCGGGATCACCTACGAGCAGTACTTC.

The V and J genes are TRBV27 and TRBJ1-4, with D perhaps TRBD1 (5 bases). The CDR3 has 12 residues. Germline-derived CDR1 and CDR2 are MNHEY and SMNVEV (reference sequence). Trimming removed 8 bases from V and 11 bases from J, with 15 bases in between. The CDR3 is CASQAAGEKLFF. The CDR3 DNA is TGTGCCAGCCAAGCGGCGGGGGAGAAACTGTTTTTT.

Only one count was recorded for this clone. The J gene is TRBJ1-5, the V gene TRBV28; 7 bases are shared with TRBD1. Germline V gene lookup returns CDR1 MDHEN and CDR2 SYDVKM. The CDR3 is 15 residues long. Losses at the gene ends were 6 bases for V and 3 bases for J; bases not matched to a gene: 8. The CDR3 DNA reads TGTGCCAGCAGACTACGGGGACAGTCCAATCAGCCCCAGCATTTT. This encodes CASRLRGQSNQPQHF. Supplemented by reference TRBV28 and TRBJ1-5, the full variable domain reads DVKVTQSSRYLVKRTGEKVFLECVQDMDHENMFWYRQDPGLGLRLIYFSYDVKMKEKGDIPEGYSVSREKKERFSLILESASTNQTSMYLCASRLRGQSNQPQHFGDGTRLSIL.

In its sample, this clone was seen once. This chain uses TRBV7-9 with TRBJ1-2; D call uncertain. V was trimmed by 5 bases and J by 3 bases, leaving 16 bases between them. This CDR3 is 15 amino acids long. Germline-derived CDR1 and CDR2 are SEHNR and FQNEAQ (reference sequence). The CDR3, as DNA: TGTGCCAGCAGCCACAGCTCTCCCGGATACTATGGCTACACCTTC. Amino acids: CASSHSSPGYYGYTF.

V gene TRBV6-6 combines with J gene TRBJ2-3, with 8 positions matching TRBD2. Germline V gene sequence: CDR1 MNHNY, CDR2 SVGAGI (reference sequence). With 4 bases clipped from V and 12 bases from J, the junction kept 3 bases outside the gene matches. The CDR3 has 11 amino acids. Written as DNA, the CDR3 is TGTGCCAGCAGTTCGGGACTAGGTCAGTATTTT. This sequence encodes CASSSGLGQYF.

This clone turned up a few times. J is TRBJ1-4 and V is TRBV6-1, with TRBD1 as a possible D gene (5 bases). The V gene lost 5 bases and the J gene lost 3 bases, with 10 bases spanning the gap. The CDR3 totals 14 residues. Germline CDR1 reads MNHNS; CDR2 reads SASEGT. CDR3 bases: TGTGCCAGCAGTCGGGCAGGGCCTAATGAAAAACTGTTTTTT. This codes for CASSRAGPNEKLFF.

The chain recombines TRBV6-1 with TRBJ1-2; D not resolved. CDR3 size: 14 residues. Per germline, CDR1 MNHNS and CDR2 SASEGT. V was shortened by 0 bases and J by 5 bases, with 10 bases between the two germline ends. As DNA, the CDR3 is TGTGCCAGCAGTGAAGCGAGCCTACGATATGGCTACACCTTC. Encoded protein: CASSEASLRYGYTF.

This clone was seen only a few times. J is TRBJ2-5 and V is TRBV5-1; 8 positions match TRBD2. Per germline, CDR1 SGHRS and CDR2 YFSETQ. CDR3 length equals 16 residues. J gave up 0 bases and V 4 bases, and 8 bases lay outside the gene matches. The CDR3 region has the DNA TGCGCCAGCAGCCGCAGCGGGGGCCTGAACCAAGAGACCCAGTACTTC. It encodes CASSRSGGLNQETQYF.

This clone was recorded once. The chain couples TRBV4-3 to TRBJ2-7; TRBD1 matches at 9 bases. From germline, CDR1 is LGHNA and CDR2 YSLEER. This CDR3 contains 16 residues. V was pared by 6 bases and J by 4 bases, with 13 bases of the junction left unmatched. CDR3 protein: CASSLTTGTGLYEQYF. CDR3 in DNA: TGCGCCAGCAGTCTTACTACCGGGACAGGGTTGTACGAGCAGTACTTC.

The chain uses TRBV13 and TRBJ2-3, with 8 bases aligning to TRBD2. Germline CDR1 is PRHDT and CDR2 is FYEKMQ (reference sequence). The CDR3 loop spans 15 amino acids. V lost 4 bases, J lost 3 bases, and 6 bases stayed unmatched. In nucleotides, the CDR3 is TGTGCCAGCAGCTCCCGGGGGGGCCTAACAGATACGCAGTATTTT. Protein sequence: CASSSRGGLTDTQYF.

Only a few counts were recorded for this clone. V gene TRBV6-5 combines with J gene TRBJ1-1, with 7 positions matching TRBD1. Germline V gene lookup returns CDR1 MNHEY and CDR2 SVGAGI. J lost 0 bases, V lost 5 bases, and 3 bases had no gene match. This CDR3 region has 14 residues. CDR3 bases: TGTGCCAGCAGTCGACAGGGCCTGAACACTGAAGCTTTCTTT. Its protein product is CASSRQGLNTEAFF.

V is TRBV5-1 and J is TRBJ1-1; 10 bases are shared with TRBD1. This CDR3 has 14 residues. The V gene's germline CDR1 is SGHRS and CDR2 YFSETQ. The V and J ends lost 0 bases and 5 bases, in that order; junction bases with no gene match: 1. The CDR3 loop is CASSLGTGGTEAFF. The CDR3, as DNA: TGCGCCAGCAGCTTGGGGACAGGGGGAACTGAAGCTTTCTTT.

V is TRBV14 and J is TRBJ2-4; a weak D match, TRBD2 (6 bases). The ends were cut back, 1 base at V and 0 bases at J, with 10 bases in the middle. The V gene's germline CDR1 is SGHDN and CDR2 FVKESK. The CDR3 has 16 residues. As DNA, the CDR3 is TGTGCCAGCAGCCAAGGTCGCGGGATAGCCAAAAACATTCAGTACTTC. Amino acid sequence: CASSQGRGIAKNIQYF.

CDR3 DNA: TGTGCCAGCAGTGGTGGCGGAACTGAAGCTTTCTTT. Its protein product is CASSGGGTEAFF. V usage is TRBV2 and J usage is TRBJ1-1, with no clear D. CDR1 SNHLY and CDR2 FYNNEI come from the germline V gene. V was trimmed by 4 bases and J by 5 bases, leaving 8 bases between them. This CDR3 comprises 12 residues.

V and J are TRBV4-2 and TRBJ2-1, with TRBD2 matching 8 bases. The CDR3 length is 15 residues. Germline V gene lookup returns CDR1 LGHNA and CDR2 YNFKEQ. V lost 4 bases to trimming and J lost 7 bases; unmatched junction nucleotides: 9. The CDR3 sequence: CASSLGLVGRNEQFF. CDR3 DNA sequence: TGTGCCAGCAGCCTGGGACTAGTCGGCCGGAATGAGCAGTTCTTC.

The chain carries TRBV10-3 and TRBJ2-6, with D hard to call. The V gene's germline CDR1 is ENHRY and CDR2 SYGVKD. Deletions cut 3 bases from V and 4 bases from J, with 7 bases between. This CDR3 region has 14 residues. The CDR3 loop is CAISDPEGANVLTF. In DNA form, the CDR3 reads TGTGCCATCAGTGATCCTGAGGGGGCCAACGTCCTGACTTTC.